One and the same sample provided the 15 T cell receptor beta chains below, sequenced in a study of T cell clones after liver transplantation. The method was immunoSEQ multiplex PCR; TCRdb's version includes in-frame clones alone and lacks a portion of them. Among more than 95,000 clones listed, roughly four fifths were seen once. The sequencing used CD4+ T cells from blood, collected about 50 months after liver transplant. The receptors here all came from a human patient who received a liver transplant. The T cells may come from the graft donor.

The rearrangement uses TRBV1 and TRBJ2-1; TRBD2 was called by the table and not checked on the DNA. TRBV1 is a documented pseudogene. The CDR3 contains 12 residues. The CDR3 nucleotides are TGCACCAGCAGCCACCTAGCGGCTGAGCAGTTCTTC. Amino acid sequence: CTSSHLAAEQFF.

This chain connects TRBV7-9 to TRBJ1-5; D is uncertain. Germline CDR1 reads SEHNR; CDR2 reads FQNEAQ (reference sequence). Deletions cut 5 bases from V and 0 bases from J, with 8 bases between. The CDR3 contains 14 residues. The CDR3 nucleotides are TGTGCCAGCAGCACCGTATATAGCAATCAGCCCCAGCATTTT. Translated: CASSTVYSNQPQHF.

J is TRBJ1-2 and V is TRBV6-1, with D uncertain. Germline V gives CDR1 MNHNS, CDR2 SASEGT. The CDR3 sequence is 15 residues long. Trimming left V 6 bases short and J 4 bases short, with 18 bases between. CDR3 region: CASRPRNGGSYGYTF. CDR3 nucleotides: TGTGCCAGCAGGCCAAGGAATGGAGGGTCCTATGGCTACACCTTC.

The chain is built from TRBV7-2 and TRBJ2-7, with 7 bases fitting TRBD1. Germline V gene sequence: CDR1 SGHTA, CDR2 FQGNSA. The CDR3 extends over 15 amino acids. J lost 1 base, V lost 8 bases, and 11 bases had no gene match. Here the CDR3 DNA reads TGTGCCAGCTCAAGGGACAGAAGTATTTCCTACGAGCAGTACTTC. This translates into CASSRDRSISYEQYF. The complete variable domain, with remaining parts taken from reference TRBV7-2 and TRBJ2-7, reads GAGVSQSPSNKVTEKGKDVELRCDPISGHTALYWYRQSLGQGLEFLIYFQGNSAPDKSGLPSDRFSAERTGGSVSTLTIQRTQQEDSAVYLCASSRDRSISYEQYFGPGTRLTVT.

This clone is a singleton in its sample. The V and J genes are TRBV7-7 and TRBJ2-2, with D possibly TRBD2 on 5 matching bases. This CDR3 contains 13 residues. Germline CDR1 is SSHAT and CDR2 is FNYEAQ (reference sequence). With 5 bases removed from V and 4 bases from J, the gap between germline ends came to 8 bases. The CDR3 DNA follows: TGTGCCAGCAGCCGCGCGGGCACCGGGGAGCTGTTTTTT. This codes for CASSRAGTGELFF.

V is TRBV15 and J is TRBJ1-4; a weak D match, TRBD1 (6 bases). This CDR3 is 14 amino acids long. The germline V gene has CDR1 LNHNV and CDR2 YYDKDF (reference sequence). V lost 4 bases and J 2 bases, leaving 8 bases between the germline ends. The CDR3 sequence is CATSKGGTNEKLFF. The DNA for the CDR3 is TGTGCCACCAGCAAGGGGGGGACTAATGAAAAACTGTTTTTT.

The chain uses TRBV9 and TRBJ1-3; D gene ambiguous. The CDR3 contains 15 residues. V was pared by 0 bases and J by 0 bases, with 7 bases between. The germline V gene has CDR1 SGDLS and CDR2 YYNGEE. CDR3 sequence (DNA): TGTGCCAGCAGCGTAGCGGTCAACTCTGGAAACACCATATATTTT. Protein: CASSVAVNSGNTIYF.

The gene calls are TRBV6-1 and TRBJ2-7; tentatively, D is TRBD1 (6 bases). Germline values: CDR1 MNHNS, CDR2 SASEGT. This CDR3 region has 18 residues. The V gene lost 1 base and the J gene lost 7 bases, with 26 bases spanning the gap. In nucleotides, the CDR3 is TGTGCCAGCAGTGAAGAGTGGGGGAACGGCAGGGGAAAGATGGAGCAGTACTTC. It translates to CASSEEWGNGRGKMEQYF.

In regard to this clone: One end of the junction varies from germline; a read error may be responsible. V usage is TRBV6-6 and J usage is TRBJ2-5; 9 bases align to TRBD2. The CDR3 is made up of 12 amino acids. Germline values: CDR1 MNHNY, CDR2 SVGAGI (reference sequence). The CDR3 DNA sequence: TGTGCCAGCAGCCGAACGAGCGGGAGGCCCCACTTC. It specifies CASSRTSGRPHF.

In this sample, this clone turned up once. The CDR3: CASSQAPGGGRTSGAYEQYF. CDR3 nucleotides: TGTGCCAGCAGCCAAGCTCCTGGCGGGGGTAGGACTAGCGGAGCCTACGAGCAGTACTTC. The chain joins TRBV14 to TRBJ2-7, with 10 bases aligning to TRBD2. From germline, CDR1 is SGHDN and CDR2 FVKESK. This CDR3 comprises 20 residues. J gave up 2 bases and V 1 base, and 17 bases lay outside the gene matches. The full variable domain, rest sourced from reference TRBV14 and TRBJ2-7, is EAGVTQFPSHSVIEKGQTVTLRCDPISGHDNLYWYRRVMGKEIKFLLHFVKESKQDESGMPNNRFLAERTGGTYSTLKVQPAELEDSGVYFCASSQAPGGGRTSGAYEQYFGPGTRLTVT.

The chain is built from TRBV11-2 and TRBJ2-5; D gene ambiguous. Looked up from germline, CDR1 is SGHAT and CDR2 is FQNNGV. With 7 bases removed from V and 4 bases from J, the gap between germline ends came to 7 bases. The CDR3 totals 11 residues. Written as DNA, the CDR3 is TGTGCCAGCACTCCGGGAGAGACCCAGTACTTC. Amino acids: CASTPGETQYF.

The genes are TRBV5-6 and TRBJ1-6; D is uncertain. This CDR3 is built from 13 residues. In germline, CDR1 is SGHDT, CDR2 YYEEEE. Trimming took off 0 bases at V and 7 bases at J, with 5 bases between the two ends. In DNA form, the CDR3 reads TGTGCCAGCAGCTTGGTTGAGAATTCACCCCTCCACTTT. It codes for CASSLVENSPLHF.

The rearrangement links TRBV5-1 to TRBJ2-5, with D unresolved. The DNA end lines up better with TRBJ2-7; the J call may be wrong. The germline V gene has CDR1 SGHRS and CDR2 YFSETQ. This CDR3 is 15 amino acids long. CDR3 protein: CASSPERSRLHEQYF. In DNA, the CDR3 is TGCGCCAGCAGCCCAGAACGATCGAGGCTCCACGAGCAGTACTTC.

CDR3 sequence (DNA): TGTGTCTCAATTTCAGGGACTTCTGGAAACACCATATATTTT. It codes for CVSISGTSGNTIYF. The rearrangement uses TRBV6-1 and TRBJ1-3, with D possibly TRBD1 on 5 matching bases. CDR1 is MNHNS, CDR2 SASEGT, per germline. The CDR3 length is 14 residues.

The chain couples TRBV11-3 to TRBJ2-7, with D possibly being TRBD2 (7 bases). Germline V gene lookup returns CDR1 SGHNT and CDR2 YENEEA. CDR3 size: 17 residues. V lost 5 bases and J 5 bases, leaving 25 bases between the germline ends. The CDR3 loop reads CASSPRVSPGGPDEQYF. The CDR3 DNA reads TGTGCCAGCAGCCCCCGCGTCTCGCCCGGGGGGCCGGACGAGCAGTACTTC.